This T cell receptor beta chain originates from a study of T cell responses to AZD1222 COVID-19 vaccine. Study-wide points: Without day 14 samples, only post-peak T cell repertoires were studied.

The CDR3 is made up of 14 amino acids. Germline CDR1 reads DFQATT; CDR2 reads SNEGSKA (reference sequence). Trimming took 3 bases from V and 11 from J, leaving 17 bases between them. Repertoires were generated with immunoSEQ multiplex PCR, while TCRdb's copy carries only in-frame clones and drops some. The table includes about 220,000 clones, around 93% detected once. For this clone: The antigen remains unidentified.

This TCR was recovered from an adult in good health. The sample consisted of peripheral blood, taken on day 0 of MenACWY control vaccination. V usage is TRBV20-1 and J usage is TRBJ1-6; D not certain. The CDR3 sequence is CSASLDYTGAPLHF. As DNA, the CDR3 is TGCAGTGCTAGTCTCGATTATACCGGGGCACCCCTCCACTTT.